The clone carrying this T cell receptor (beta chain) showed up just a few times. Method: immunoSEQ multiplex PCR; TCRdb's copy keeps in-frame clones and lacks some. Here the sample spans under 2,500,000 clones, nearly 97% being singletons. Germline V gene data show CDR1 as SEHNR and CDR2 as FQNEAQ (reference sequence). The CDR3 has 15 amino acids. The V segment lost 2 bases and the J segment 1 base; nucleotides outside the gene matches: 5. This sample is part of a study of shared clonotypes between healthy human individuals. Study background: Aged 18 to 49, the donors were a couple of women and a few men.

The genes are TRBV7-9 and TRBJ2-7, with 7 bases fitting TRBD2. The sequenced material came from naive CD4+ T cells sorted from blood. Specified subset: CD45RA+ positively selected. The clonotype comes from a man younger than 35 in good health. In nucleotides, the CDR3 is TGTGCCAGCAGCTTAAGTAGCGGGCCTTCCTACGAGCAGTACTTC. Translated: CASSLSSGPSYEQYF. The variable domain in full, with the rest retrieved from reference TRBV7-9 and TRBJ2-7, is DTGVSQNPRHKITKRGQNVTFRCDPISEHNRLYWYRQTLGQGPEFLTYFQNEAQLEKSRLLSDRFSAERPKGSFSTLEIQRTEQGDSAMYLCASSLSSGPSYEQYFGPGTRLTVT.